This T cell receptor (beta chain) was identified in a study of cytomegalovirus exposure and HLA in healthy donors. The CDR3 has 14 amino acids. V dropped 3 bases and J dropped 6 bases, with 14 bases sitting between them. Per the germline V gene, CDR1 is SGHVS and CDR2 is FNYEAQ. General observations from the study: Listed as cytomegalovirus-associated were about 160 TCR beta chains.

Comment on this clone: Its antigen remains unidentified.

The primer mix had 60 Vbeta and 13 Jbeta primers. Libraries were prepared by immunoSEQ multiplex PCR; TCRdb keeps only in-frame clonotypes and omits some of them. The sample shows around 130,000 clones, about four fifths of them seen only once. This sequence joins TRBV7-6 and TRBJ1-1; D is unclear. The receptor was derived from a human donor in good health. The sequenced sample consisted of PBMCs. The CDR3 bases are TGTGCCAGCAGCTTTAGAGGGAGTGAATCTGAAGCTTTCTTT. Its translation is CASSFRGSESEAFF. Drawing the rest from reference TRBV7-6 and TRBJ1-1, the complete variable domain is GAGVSQSPRYKVTKRGQDVALRCDPISGHVSLYWYRQALGQGPEFLTYFNYEAQQDKSGLPNDRFSAERPEGSISTLTIQRTEQRDSAMYRCASSFRGSESEAFFGQGTRLTVV.